This T cell receptor beta chain stems from a study of long-term antiretroviral therapy in people with HIV. CDR1 is SGHNT, CDR2 YENEEA, per germline. This CDR3 has 15 amino acids. V lost 2 bases, J lost 4 bases, and 13 bases lay in between. Investigators performed immunoSEQ version v3.0 at survey level. Produced via immunoSEQ multiplex PCR; TCRdb's table is partial and in-frame only. The data show a few thousand clones, with more than 70% seen just once and under 6.5% held by the top ten. The sample here was unsorted PBMCs, taken 1.3 years after starting antiretroviral therapy. This TCR came from a woman aged 45-65 years with HIV. The J gene is TRBJ2-3, the V gene TRBV11-3; D gene uncertain. CDR3 region: CASSLISIGSDTQYF. Written as DNA, the CDR3 is TGTGCCAGCAGCTTAATCAGTATAGGGTCAGATACGCAGTATTTT.